These 26 T cell receptor beta chains share one sample of origin, sequenced in a study of STAT5B mutations in CD4+ large granular lymphocyte leukemia. Data came from immunoSEQ multiplex PCR; TCRdb stores just in-frame clones and leaves some out. Of about 38,000 clones listed, approximately 85% are singletons. The sample consisted of CD4+ T cells from blood buffy coats. The receptors were gathered from a human donor in good health.

This chain uses TRBV18 with TRBJ1-4; 7 bases match TRBD1. This CDR3 has 15 residues. CDR1 is KGHSH and CDR2 is LQKENI in the germline V gene. J lost 6 bases, V lost 3 bases, and 7 bases had no gene match. In DNA, the CDR3 is TGTGCCAGCTCACCCTCCAGGGGGTTTGATGAAAAACTGTTTTTT. It codes for CASSPSRGFDEKLFF. The whole variable domain, remainder taken from reference TRBV18 and TRBJ1-4, is NAGVMQNPRHLVRRRGQEARLRCSPMKGHSHVYWYRQLPEEGLKFMVYLQKENIIDESGMPKERFSAEFPKEGPSILRIQQVVRGDSAAYFCASSPSRGFDEKLFFGSGTQLSVL.

The chain uses TRBV5-1 and TRBJ2-5; D gene uncertain. CDR1 is SGHRS and CDR2 is YFSETQ in the germline V gene. The V gene lost 0 bases and the J gene lost 5 bases, with 5 bases spanning the gap. The CDR3 length is 12 residues. In DNA form, the CDR3 reads TGCGCCAGCAGCTTGGATGGGGAGACCCAGTACTTC. This translates into CASSLDGETQYF.

This rearrangement joins TRBV13 to TRBJ1-6; 8 nucleotides agree with TRBD1. This CDR3 has 14 residues. With 5 bases clipped from V and 10 bases from J, the junction kept 7 bases outside the gene matches. Germline V gene lookup returns CDR1 PRHDT and CDR2 FYEKMQ (reference sequence). The DNA of the CDR3 is TGTGCCAGCAGCCTCGGACAGGGAAGATCACCCCTCCACTTT. Protein: CASSLGQGRSPLHF.

The chain couples TRBV19 to TRBJ1-1; D is unclear. CDR1 is LNHDA, CDR2 SQIVND, per germline (reference sequence). V shed 1 base and J shed 1 base, with 10 bases lying between them. CDR3 size: 15 residues. CDR3 coding DNA: TGTGCCAGTAGTATAGTAGGCAGATCGAACACTGAAGCTTTCTTT. This sequence encodes CASSIVGRSNTEAFF.

The chain recombines TRBV7-9 with TRBJ2-5; tentative D call: TRBD2 (6 bases). This CDR3 has 14 amino acids. V dropped 6 bases and J dropped 1 base, with 12 bases sitting between them. From germline, CDR1 is SEHNR and CDR2 FQNEAQ (reference sequence). The CDR3 reads CASRPPSVQETQYF. DNA for the CDR3: TGTGCCAGCAGACCCCCTAGCGTCCAAGAGACCCAGTACTTC. Based on the CDR3 plus reference TRBV7-9 and TRBJ2-5, the full variable domain is DTGVSQNPRHKITKRGQNVTFRCDPISEHNRLYWYRQTLGQGPEFLTYFQNEAQLEKSRLLSDRFSAERPKGSFSTLEIQRTEQGDSAMYLCASRPPSVQETQYFGPGTRLLVL.

The chain joins TRBV5-1 to TRBJ1-1, with 11 bases aligning to TRBD1. From germline, CDR1 is SGHRS and CDR2 YFSETQ. V lost 3 bases to trimming and J lost 4 bases; unmatched junction nucleotides: 5. This CDR3 has 15 residues. CDR3 DNA: TGCGCCAGCAGCTACGCAGGACAGGGGGCCACTGAAGCTTTCTTT. This encodes CASSYAGQGATEAFF.

The chain links TRBV18 to TRBJ2-7, with TRBD2 matching over 11 bases. The germline CDR1 and CDR2 sequences are KGHSH and LQKENI. The CDR3 has 19 amino acids. V dropped 3 bases and J dropped 5; count of bases not matched to a gene: 18. The CDR3 DNA sequence: TGTGCCAGCTCACCGGAGGAGGCGGGTTTAGCGGGAGGGCTGGACGAGCAGTACTTC. Translation: CASSPEEAGLAGGLDEQYF.

This chain joins TRBV29-1 and TRBJ2-5; 7 bases are a match to TRBD1. The J call is in doubt because the DNA end fits TRBJ2-7 better. The CDR3 is made up of 15 amino acids. Germline V gene data show CDR1 as SQVTM and CDR2 as ANQGSEA. The CDR3 DNA reads as TGCAGCGTTGGGGACAGCGGAAGGAGTACCTACGAGCAGTACTTC. It yields the protein CSVGDSGRSTYEQYF.

This chain connects TRBV18 to TRBJ1-2; D not certain. V dropped 0 bases and J dropped 1 base, with 0 bases sitting between them. The CDR3 covers 12 residues. Germline V gene sequence: CDR1 KGHSH, CDR2 LQKENI. In DNA form, the CDR3 reads TGTGCCAGCTCACCACCTAACTATGGCTACACCTTC. The encoded protein is CASSPPNYGYTF.

The V call is TRBV29-1, the J call TRBJ2-5; the D gene is possibly TRBD1 (5 bases). This CDR3 has 12 residues. The germline gives CDR1 SQVTM, CDR2 ANQGSEA. Trimming removed 7 bases at V and 1 base at J, with 10 bases between. CDR3 region: CSAGQIQETQYF. The CDR3 DNA follows: TGCAGCGCTGGACAAATCCAAGAGACCCAGTACTTC.

In its sample, this clone was seen a few times. The rearrangement uses TRBV28 and TRBJ1-5; 8 bases map to TRBD1. CDR1 and CDR2 (germline): MDHEN, SYDVKM. The CDR3 is 13 residues long. Losses at the gene ends were 6 bases for V and 3 bases for J; bases not matched to a gene: 1. CDR3 in amino acids: CASRDRDNQPQHF. CDR3 DNA: TGTGCCAGCAGGGACAGGGACAATCAGCCCCAGCATTTT. Full variable domain (remainder filled in from reference TRBV28 and TRBJ1-5): DVKVTQSSRYLVKRTGEKVFLECVQDMDHENMFWYRQDPGLGLRLIYFSYDVKMKEKGDIPEGYSVSREKKERFSLILESASTNQTSMYLCASRDRDNQPQHFGDGTRLSIL.

The V call is TRBV5-1, the J call TRBJ1-1; D gene unclear. The CDR3 is made up of 16 amino acids. V lost 0 bases and J lost 4, with 16 bases in between. CDR1 and CDR2 from the germline V gene are SGHRS and YFSETQ. The CDR3 DNA follows: TGCGCCAGCAGCTTGGCCGCGGCCCCCGAGGGCACTGAAGCTTTCTTT. Its protein product is CASSLAAAPEGTEAFF.

The chain joins TRBV30 to TRBJ2-1; 14 bases match TRBD2. This CDR3 comprises 16 residues. Germline V lookup: CDR1 GTSNPN, CDR2 SVGIG (reference sequence). V lost 5 bases and J lost 3; bases outside the gene matches: 6. CDR3 nucleotide sequence: TGTGCCTGGGGAGGGACTAGCGGGAGTTTCTACAATGAGCAGTTCTTC. It translates to CAWGGTSGSFYNEQFF. The full variable domain, with the rest looked up from reference TRBV30 and TRBJ2-1, is SQTIHQWPATLVQPVGSPLSLECTVEGTSNPNLYWYRQAAGRGLQLLFYSVGIGQISSEVPQNLSASRPQDRQFILSSKKLLLSDSGFYLCAWGGTSGSFYNEQFFGPGTRLTVL.

V and J are TRBV28 and TRBJ2-2, with TRBD1 matching 8 bases. The CDR3 is 13 amino acids. V dropped 8 bases and J dropped 3; count of bases not matched to a gene: 2. Looked up from germline, CDR1 is MDHEN and CDR2 is SYDVKM. The CDR3 bases are TGTGCCAGCGGGACAGGATACACCGGGGAGCTGTTTTTT. This sequence encodes CASGTGYTGELFF.

This rearrangement joins TRBV29-1 to TRBJ1-5; D gene unclear. Germline V lookup: CDR1 SQVTM, CDR2 ANQGSEA. This CDR3 region has 13 residues. The V end was cut by 3 bases, the J end by 6 bases, with 12 bases between. The CDR3 region is CSVDRGDGQPQHF. CDR3 DNA sequence: TGCAGCGTTGATCGTGGGGATGGTCAGCCCCAGCATTTT.

CDR3 bases: TGTGCCAGCAGCTTGGGCCTTGGATTACAAGAGACCCAGTACTTC. Protein: CASSLGLGLQETQYF. V usage is TRBV5-4 and J usage is TRBJ2-5; D gene ambiguous. The CDR3 sequence is 15 residues long. CDR1 and CDR2 (germline): SGHNT, YYREEE (reference sequence). V was trimmed by 0 bases and J by 2 bases, leaving 11 bases between them. Supplemented by reference TRBV5-4 and TRBJ2-5, the full variable domain reads ETGVTQSPTHLIKTRGQQVTLRCSSQSGHNTVSWYQQALGQGPQFIFQYYREEENGRGNFPPRFSGLQFPNYSSELNVNALELDDSALYLCASSLGLGLQETQYFGPGTRLLVL.

This clone has just one count. The chain is built from TRBV12-5 and TRBJ1-2; D remains unclear. V was trimmed by 5 bases and J by 5 bases, leaving 9 bases between them. Germline V lookup: CDR1 LGHNT, CDR2 FRNRAP. CDR3 length: 12 residues. DNA of the CDR3: TGTGCTAGTGGTGCCCGACAATATGGCTACACCTTC. This translates into CASGARQYGYTF.

V and J are TRBV6-1 and TRBJ1-1; D might be TRBD1 (5 bases). The CDR3 covers 15 residues. Germline CDR1 reads MNHNS; CDR2 reads SASEGT. Trimming pared 5 bases from V and 1 base from J, leaving 14 bases between. CDR3 bases: TGTGCCAGCAGTCTATCTGGACAAGCGAACACTGAAGCTTTCTTT. Its translation: CASSLSGQANTEAFF.

The chain couples TRBV18 to TRBJ1-2; D ambiguous. The CDR3 contains 14 residues. V gave up 2 bases and J gave up 8 bases, with 15 bases separating them. Germline assignment: CDR1 KGHSH and CDR2 LQKENI. CDR3 protein: CASSPTNQWGGYTF. In DNA, the CDR3 is TGTGCCAGCTCACCAACCAACCAATGGGGAGGCTACACCTTC.

This clone is a singleton in its sample. This rearrangement joins TRBV5-1 to TRBJ1-1; D gene uncertain. The CDR3 contains 13 residues. Trimming removed 2 bases from V and 2 bases from J, with 7 bases in between. Germline assignment: CDR1 SGHRS and CDR2 YFSETQ. The CDR3, as DNA: TGCGCCAGCAGCTTCGAAGGAAACACTGAAGCTTTCTTT. Protein sequence: CASSFEGNTEAFF.

The rearrangement joins TRBV28 to TRBJ2-2, with 8 positions matching TRBD2. V dropped 4 bases and J dropped 1; count of bases not matched to a gene: 8. This CDR3 spans 17 amino acids. CDR1 and CDR2 (germline): MDHEN, SYDVKM. The CDR3 protein is CASSWDLGLGNTGELFF. In DNA form, the CDR3 reads TGTGCCAGCAGTTGGGATTTGGGACTAGGGAACACCGGGGAGCTGTTTTTT.

The chain carries TRBV7-3 and TRBJ2-3; D call uncertain. V lost 1 base and J 4 bases, leaving 3 bases between the germline ends. The germline V gene encodes CDR1 SGHTA and CDR2 FQGTGA. The CDR3 covers 12 residues. The CDR3 region has the DNA TGTGCCAGCAGCTTAAACCCAGATACGCAGTATTTT. Protein sequence: CASSLNPDTQYF.

V usage is TRBV7-3 and J usage is TRBJ2-5, with 10 bases that match TRBD1. CDR1 SGHTA and CDR2 FQGTGA come from the germline V gene. This CDR3 is built from 14 residues. The V gene end was trimmed by 5 bases and the J gene end by 5 bases; junction bases not matched to a gene: 5. CDR3 bases: TGTGCCAGCAGCCCGGGACAGGGGAAGGAGACCCAGTACTTC. This encodes CASSPGQGKETQYF.

This chain uses TRBV10-3 with TRBJ2-7; TRBD2 might be the D (5 bases). The CDR3 contains 13 residues. Germline CDR1 reads ENHRY; CDR2 reads SYGVKD. V lost 3 bases and J 5 bases, leaving 11 bases between the germline ends. The CDR3 spells CAISDFDGDEQYF. The CDR3, as DNA: TGTGCCATCAGTGACTTCGACGGGGACGAGCAGTACTTC.

This clone was detected once. Here the CDR3 reads CASSLDLAGNTGELFF. The CDR3 DNA sequence: TGCGCCAGCAGCTTGGATCTAGCGGGTAACACCGGGGAGCTGTTTTTT. The chain recombines TRBV5-1 with TRBJ2-2; 8 bases align to TRBD2. Germline CDR1 is SGHRS and CDR2 is YFSETQ. V was clipped by 0 bases and J by 2 bases; unmatched bases: 3. The CDR3 consists of 16 residues.

The chain is built from TRBV18 and TRBJ1-1; D gene uncertain. V dropped 3 bases and J dropped 7 bases, with 12 bases sitting between them. This CDR3 spans 13 amino acids. Germline V gives CDR1 KGHSH, CDR2 LQKENI. As DNA, the CDR3 is TGTGCCAGCTCACCCCCAGAATTGGGTGAAGCTTTCTTT. Protein sequence: CASSPPELGEAFF.